This entry describes one T cell receptor beta chain. Its antigen is still unknown. The protocol was immunoSEQ multiplex PCR, while the TCRdb copy is restricted to in-frame clones and leaves out a portion. The sample includes some 500,000 clones, 90% to 96% of them seen just once. This specimen belongs to a study of shared clonotypes between healthy human individuals. Study outcomes and limitations: A few donors showed sharing of approximately 5% of naive CD4 clonotypes. Clonotype sharing among donors was thought likely to change with sequencing depth. Researchers sampled blood only, noting tissue repertoires likely differ.

The sample was naive CD4+ T cells sorted from blood. Documented subset: CD45RA+ positively selected. The sequence was obtained from a woman aged 30 to 39 in good health.

The CDR3 DNA follows: TGTGCCAGTACCGGGACTGAAGACAATCAGCCCCAGCATTTT. It yields the protein CASTGTEDNQPQHF. The chain uses TRBV2 and TRBJ1-5, with D perhaps TRBD1 (5 bases). The CDR3 consists of 14 residues. With 9 bases removed from V and 3 bases from J, the gap between germline ends came to 15 bases. Germline V gene sequence: CDR1 SNHLY, CDR2 FYNNEI.